This T cell receptor (beta chain) originates from a study of response to subunit inactivated influenza vaccine. MiXCR, applied by TCRdb to the RT-PCR reads, yields one record per CDR3 protein. The sample lists about 620,000 distinct CDR3 sequences, approximately 10% occurring once. Trimming cost V 10 bases and J 1 base; bases outside gene matches: 9. Germline CDR1 is SEHNR and CDR2 is FQNEAQ (reference sequence). The CDR3 loop spans 16 amino acids. This same sample was also part of a study on T cells expressing NK-cell markers. As that report states: Generation of TCR beta cDNA was performed by 5'RACE template switching incorporating UMIs.

This receptor was taken from a man aged 50 to 59 who received an inactivated influenza vaccine. The sample here was PBMCs from blood, taken on the day of vaccination. The chain links TRBV7-9 to TRBJ2-1; 11 nucleotides agree with TRBD2. The CDR3 nucleotides are TGTGCCACCGGGACTAGCGGTAGATGGTCCTACAATGAGCAGTTCTTC. Translating gives CATGTSGRWSYNEQFF.